These 21 T cell receptor beta chains were all obtained from the same sample, sequenced in a study of beta chain features in type 1 diabetes. Study conclusions and caveats: Significant though moderate, a shortening of TCRB CDR3s appeared in all four CD4+ subsets of Type 1 diabetes patients.

Antigens of these TCRs are unknown. Expressed TCRB transcripts got sequenced, as all isolated RNA was reverse transcribed. Method: immunoSEQ multiplex PCR; TCRdb's copy keeps in-frame clones and lacks some. The sample lists hundreds of thousands of clones, about an eighth seen once, with 0.022% in the top ten. The specimen sequenced was naive CD4+ T cells from blood. These receptors all stem from a man between 18 and 35 years old with type 1 diabetes.

The chain joins TRBV18 to TRBJ1-2; D is undetermined. The CDR3 spans 15 residues. Germline V gene sequence: CDR1 KGHSH, CDR2 LQKENI. Trimming removed 0 bases at V and 4 bases at J, with 12 bases between. The CDR3 is CASSPPERLSYGYTF. CDR3 nucleotides: TGTGCCAGCTCACCACCTGAGAGACTGTCCTATGGCTACACCTTC. Using reference TRBV18 and TRBJ1-2 for the parts outside the CDR3, the full variable domain is NAGVMQNPRHLVRRRGQEARLRCSPMKGHSHVYWYRQLPEEGLKFMVYLQKENIIDESGMPKERFSAEFPKEGPSILRIQQVVRGDSAAYFCASSPPERLSYGYTFGSGTRLTVV.

The rearrangement links TRBV14 to TRBJ2-5; D might be TRBD2 (6 bases). This CDR3 is 14 amino acids long. Trimming removed 4 bases at V and 5 bases at J, with 14 bases between. The V gene's germline CDR1 is SGHDN and CDR2 FVKESK. As DNA, the CDR3 is TGTGCCAGCAGCCCCAAGACTAGTCGGGAGACCCAGTACTTC. It yields the protein CASSPKTSRETQYF.

In this sample, this clone turned up a few times. The chain has TRBV6-6 and TRBJ1-5; no definite D call. Germline CDR1 is MNHNY and CDR2 is SVGAGI (reference sequence). The CDR3 spans 15 residues. Trimming removed 0 bases at V and 1 base at J, with 7 bases between. This CDR3 reads CASSYSMGSNQPQHF. CDR3 nucleotides: TGTGCCAGCAGTTACTCGATGGGGAGCAATCAGCCCCAGCATTTT.

The rearrangement uses TRBV29-1 and TRBJ2-3; 8 positions match TRBD2. Trimming removed 5 bases from V and 4 bases from J; junction bases left unmatched: 2. The CDR3 runs 12 residues. Germline V CDR1 and CDR2: SQVTM, ANQGSEA. The CDR3 DNA reads TGCAGCGTTACGGGAGGGGCAGATACGCAGTATTTT. It yields the protein CSVTGGADTQYF.

Only a few counts were recorded for this clone. CDR3: CASSTRARVMSDTQYF. The CDR3 DNA sequence: TGTGCCAGCAGCACTCGGGCCAGGGTTATGTCAGATACGCAGTATTTT. The gene calls are TRBV27 and TRBJ2-3; the D gene is possibly TRBD1 (5 bases). CDR3 length: 16 residues. Germline V lookup: CDR1 MNHEY, CDR2 SMNVEV (reference sequence). With 6 bases removed from V and 4 bases from J, the gap between germline ends came to 20 bases.

The chain links TRBV5-4 to TRBJ2-1, with TRBD1 as a possible D gene (5 bases). Trimming removed 0 bases at V and 3 bases at J, with 10 bases between. The germline V gene has CDR1 SGHNT and CDR2 YYREEE (reference sequence). CDR3 length: 15 residues. CDR3: CASSLERTNYNEQFF. The CDR3 coding sequence is TGTGCCAGCAGCTTGGAACGGACAAACTACAATGAGCAGTTCTTC.

This sequence joins TRBV4-1 and TRBJ1-4; D might be TRBD1 (5 bases). The ends were cut back, 0 bases at V and 4 bases at J, with 18 bases in the middle. From germline, CDR1 is MGHRA and CDR2 YSYEKL. CDR3 length: 18 residues. The DNA for the CDR3 is TGCGCCAGCAGCCAAGATCGGCGGGTGGGGCCCCGTAATGAAAAACTGTTTTTT. Translating gives CASSQDRRVGPRNEKLFF.

This clone was seen a few times. The V and J genes are TRBV5-4 and TRBJ1-2, with D perhaps matching TRBD1 (5 bases). This CDR3 region has 14 residues. The germline gives CDR1 SGHNT, CDR2 YYREEE (reference sequence). Trimming shortened V by 5 bases and J by 4 bases, and 15 bases separated the two germline ends. CDR3 loop: CASRSRAAGYGYTF. Written as DNA, the CDR3 is TGTGCCAGCAGAAGCAGGGCGGCGGGCTATGGCTACACCTTC.

The V call is TRBV5-1, the J call TRBJ1-1, with D maybe TRBD1 (6 bases). There are 15 residues in the CDR3. CDR1 is SGHRS and CDR2 is YFSETQ in the germline V gene. Trimming removed 5 bases from V and 2 bases from J, with 16 bases in between. The CDR3 loop reads CASSFQGRENTEAFF. The CDR3 bases are TGCGCCAGCAGTTTTCAGGGGAGAGAAAACACTGAAGCTTTCTTT.

There are a few counts of this clone. The rearrangement joins TRBV5-1 to TRBJ2-1; D is uncertain. Trimming removed 0 bases from V and 1 base from J, with 5 bases in between. The germline V gene has CDR1 SGHRS and CDR2 YFSETQ. The CDR3 totals 14 residues. CDR3 sequence reads: CASSLVESYNEQFF. DNA for the CDR3: TGCGCCAGCAGCTTGGTAGAATCCTACAATGAGCAGTTCTTC.

There are a few counts of this clone. The rearrangement uses TRBV23-1 and TRBJ1-3; D gene ambiguous. TRBV23-1 is an open reading frame, and its role is uncertain. The CDR3 runs 16 residues. V dropped 0 bases and J dropped 4 bases, with 13 bases sitting between them. The DNA of the CDR3 is TGCGCCAGCAGTCAATCAAAACCAGTCGGGGGAAACACCATATATTTT. This encodes CASSQSKPVGGNTIYF.

The chain has TRBV20-1 and TRBJ1-4; D call uncertain. Germline CDR1 DFQATT, CDR2 SNEGSKA (reference sequence). V was pared by 7 bases and J by 5 bases, with 8 bases between. The CDR3 spans 11 residues. CDR3 bases: TGCAGTGGAAAGGGCAATGAAAAACTGTTTTTT. As protein: CSGKGNEKLFF.

This clone occurred a few times. This chain connects TRBV28 to TRBJ1-2; weak D call: TRBD1 (5 bases). The germline V gene has CDR1 MDHEN and CDR2 SYDVKM. Trimming stripped 8 bases from V and 4 bases from J, with 20 bases between. This CDR3 is built from 15 residues. The CDR3: CASESPIAGIYGYTF. The CDR3 DNA reads TGTGCCAGCGAATCACCCATCGCAGGGATCTATGGCTACACCTTC.

With regard to this clone: Other nucleotide sequences in the sample specify the same CDR3. The gene calls are TRBV28 and TRBJ2-3, with 11 bases aligning to TRBD1. V shed 4 bases and J 4 bases; nucleotides not matched to a gene: 16. Germline assignment: CDR1 MDHEN and CDR2 SYDVKM. This CDR3 contains 19 residues. In DNA, the CDR3 is TGTGCCAGCAGTTCTCCGGGGACAGGGGGACCAACTCCCCCAGATACGCAGTATTTT. Its protein product is CASSSPGTGGPTPPDTQYF.

The rearrangement joins TRBV9 to TRBJ1-1, with TRBD1 as a possible D gene (5 bases). Germline CDR1 SGDLS, CDR2 YYNGEE. The V end lost 5 bases, the J end lost 1 base, and 9 bases lay between the germline ends. The CDR3 totals 13 residues. This chain's CDR3 is CASSPTANTEAFF. The CDR3 DNA reads as TGTGCCAGCAGTCCGACAGCGAACACTGAAGCTTTCTTT.

The J gene is TRBJ1-4, the V gene TRBV7-8; 7 bases match TRBD1. V dropped 0 bases and J dropped 4; count of bases not matched to a gene: 11. From germline, CDR1 is SGHVS and CDR2 FQNEAQ. The CDR3 length is 18 residues. The CDR3 sequence: CASSLARPAGTVNEKLFF. In DNA, the CDR3 is TGTGCCAGCAGCTTAGCGCGTCCGGCCGGGACAGTTAATGAAAAACTGTTTTTT.

V is TRBV6-7 and J is TRBJ2-1; possibly TRBD2 for D (6 bases). TRBV6-7 is an ORF, with its function uncertain. Trimming stripped 5 bases from V and 4 bases from J, with 15 bases between. This CDR3 is built from 15 residues. The CDR3 DNA reads TGTGCCAGCAGTCCACCGGGACTCCAATACAATGAGCAGTTCTTC. Translation: CASSPPGLQYNEQFF.

This clone has only a few counts. This chain joins TRBV7-9 and TRBJ1-1; possibly TRBD1 for D (5 bases). V was clipped by 5 bases and J by 4 bases, with 11 bases between them. This CDR3 has 13 residues. From germline, CDR1 is SEHNR and CDR2 FQNEAQ (reference sequence). The CDR3 DNA reads as TGTGCCAGCAGCAAACAGGAGCGCACTGAAGCTTTCTTT. This encodes CASSKQERTEAFF.

The chain couples TRBV25-1 to TRBJ2-3; 7 nucleotides line up with TRBD2. The junction had 10 bases not matched to a gene; V was cut back by 2 bases and J by 5 bases. The germline gives CDR1 MGHDK, CDR2 SYGVNS. This CDR3 is 16 amino acids long. The CDR3 loop is CASSEGVRSGEDTQYF. Here the CDR3 DNA reads TGTGCCAGCAGTGAAGGGGTGAGGAGCGGGGAAGATACGCAGTATTTT.

The V and J genes are TRBV10-3 and TRBJ1-1, with no clear D. Trimming removed 6 bases at V and 0 bases at J, with 11 bases between. Germline V gene lookup returns CDR1 ENHRY and CDR2 SYGVKD. There are 14 residues in the CDR3. In DNA, the CDR3 is TGTGCCATCAGAGTGGAAGGGATGAACACTGAAGCTTTCTTT. As protein: CAIRVEGMNTEAFF.

The V and J genes are TRBV2 and TRBJ2-4; TRBD1 is a possible D gene (6 bases). Per germline, CDR1 SNHLY and CDR2 FYNNEI. The length of the CDR3 is 16 residues. The V and J ends lost 4 bases and 0 bases respectively, with 13 bases between them. In DNA form, the CDR3 reads TGTGCCAGCAGTGTACAGGGCCCGGCAGCCAAAAACATTCAGTACTTC. Protein: CASSVQGPAAKNIQYF.